The sample holds one count of the clone carrying this T cell receptor (beta chain). The study ran its PCR with 60 Vbeta and 13 Jbeta primers. Profiling relied on immunoSEQ multiplex PCR, and the TCRdb table lists in-frame clones only, not all of them. This table has about 61,000 clones, approximately 88% appearing once. The data were taken from a study of cytomegalovirus exposure and HLA in healthy donors. Study details: There were about 85 million unique TCRs (from HLA-typed donors) in an early data release.

Germline CDR1 reads GTSNPN; CDR2 reads SVGIG (reference sequence). V lost 8 bases to trimming and J lost 7 bases; unmatched junction nucleotides: 7. The CDR3 length is 13 residues. Sequencing was carried out using PBMCs. The sequence was obtained from a man younger than 40 in good health and CMV-seropositive. The chain combines TRBV30 with TRBJ1-4; TRBD1 agrees at 10 bases. Written as DNA, the CDR3 is TGTGCCGTCCTGACAGGGGGCTCTGAAAAACTGTTTTTT. It codes for CAVLTGGSEKLFF.